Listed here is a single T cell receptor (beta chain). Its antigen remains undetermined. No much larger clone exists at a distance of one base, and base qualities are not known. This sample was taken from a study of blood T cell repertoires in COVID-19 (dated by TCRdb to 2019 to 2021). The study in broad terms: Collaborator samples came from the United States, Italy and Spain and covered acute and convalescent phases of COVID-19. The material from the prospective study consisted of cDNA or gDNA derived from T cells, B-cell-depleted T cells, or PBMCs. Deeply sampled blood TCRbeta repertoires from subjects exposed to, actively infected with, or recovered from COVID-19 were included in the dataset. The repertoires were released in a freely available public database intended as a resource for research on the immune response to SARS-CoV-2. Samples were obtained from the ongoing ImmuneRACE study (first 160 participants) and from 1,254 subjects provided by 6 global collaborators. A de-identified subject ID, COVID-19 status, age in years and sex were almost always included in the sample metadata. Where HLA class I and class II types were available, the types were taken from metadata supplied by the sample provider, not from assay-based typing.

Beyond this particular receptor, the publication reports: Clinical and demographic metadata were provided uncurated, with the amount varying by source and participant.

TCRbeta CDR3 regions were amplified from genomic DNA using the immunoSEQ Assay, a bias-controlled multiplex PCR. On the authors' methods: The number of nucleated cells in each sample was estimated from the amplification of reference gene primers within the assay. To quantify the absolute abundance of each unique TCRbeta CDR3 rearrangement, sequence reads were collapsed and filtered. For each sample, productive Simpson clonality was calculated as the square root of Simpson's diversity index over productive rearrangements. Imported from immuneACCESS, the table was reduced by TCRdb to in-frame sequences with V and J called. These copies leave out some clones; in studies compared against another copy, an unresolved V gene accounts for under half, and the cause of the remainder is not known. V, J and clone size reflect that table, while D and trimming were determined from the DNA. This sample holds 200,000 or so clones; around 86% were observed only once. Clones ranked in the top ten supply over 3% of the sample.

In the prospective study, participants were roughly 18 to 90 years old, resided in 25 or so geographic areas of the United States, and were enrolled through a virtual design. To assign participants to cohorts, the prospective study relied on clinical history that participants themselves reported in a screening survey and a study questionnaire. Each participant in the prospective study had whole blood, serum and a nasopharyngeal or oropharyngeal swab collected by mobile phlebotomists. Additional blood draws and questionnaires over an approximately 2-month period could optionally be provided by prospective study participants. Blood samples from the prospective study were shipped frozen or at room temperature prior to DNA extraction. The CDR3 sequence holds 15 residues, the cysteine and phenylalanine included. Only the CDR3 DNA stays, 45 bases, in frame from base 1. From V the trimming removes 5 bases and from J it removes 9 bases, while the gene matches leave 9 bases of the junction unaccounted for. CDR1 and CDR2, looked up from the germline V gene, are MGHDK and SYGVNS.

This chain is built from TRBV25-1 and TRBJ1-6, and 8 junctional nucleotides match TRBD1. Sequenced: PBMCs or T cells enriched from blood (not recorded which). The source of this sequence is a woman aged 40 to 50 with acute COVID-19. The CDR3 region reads CASSHLTGGSSPLHF. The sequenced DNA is TGTGCCAGCAGTCATTTAACAGGGGGTAGTTCACCCCTCCACTTT.